This T cell receptor beta chain is drawn from a study of blood T cell repertoires in COVID-19. Across the whole study: Two negative PCRs, clearance, or symptom resolution characterized the recovered Cohort 3 donors. Samples of COVID-19 (acute and convalescent) were obtained from the United States, Italy and Spain. PBMCs, B-cell-depleted T cells, or T cells provided the cDNA or gDNA that made up the material.

Recruitment covered 25 or so US areas and drew participants whose ages spanned roughly 18 to 89 years. This clone was seen at least ten times. The repertoire was sequenced with immunoSEQ multiplex PCR; TCRdb's copy has only in-frame clones and lacks some. The sample lists about 140,000 clones; over 75% were seen once. The V gene's germline CDR1 is SGHNT and CDR2 YYREEE (reference sequence). With 2 bases clipped from V and 2 bases from J, the junction kept 4 bases outside the gene matches. The CDR3 totals 15 residues. Sequenced input: PBMCs or T cells enriched from blood (not recorded which). This chain joins TRBV5-4 and TRBJ2-3; 8 positions match TRBD2. The source is a man aged 45-65 years in a cohort exposed to, infected with or recovered from COVID-19 (not recorded which). The CDR3 bases are TGTGCCAGCAGCTTCTCGGGGGGGATCACAGATACGCAGTATTTT. This sequence encodes CASSFSGGITDTQYF.